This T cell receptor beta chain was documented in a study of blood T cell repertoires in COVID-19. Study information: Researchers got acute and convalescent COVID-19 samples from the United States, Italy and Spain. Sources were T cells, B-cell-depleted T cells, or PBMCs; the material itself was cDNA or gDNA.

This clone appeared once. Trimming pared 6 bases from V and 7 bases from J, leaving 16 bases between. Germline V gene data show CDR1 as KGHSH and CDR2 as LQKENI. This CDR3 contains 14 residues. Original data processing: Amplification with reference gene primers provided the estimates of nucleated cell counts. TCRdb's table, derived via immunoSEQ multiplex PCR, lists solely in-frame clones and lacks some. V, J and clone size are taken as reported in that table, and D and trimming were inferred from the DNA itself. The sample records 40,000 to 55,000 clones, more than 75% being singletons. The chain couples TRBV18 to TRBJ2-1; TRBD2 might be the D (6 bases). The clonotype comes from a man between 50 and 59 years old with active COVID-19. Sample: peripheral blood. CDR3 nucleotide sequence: TGTGCCAGCTCTTGGGGCGGGGCGGAGAATGAGCAGTTCTTC. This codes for CASSWGGAENEQFF.